The clone carrying this T cell receptor beta chain has ten or more counts. As yet, its antigen is unknown. The data belong to a study of regulatory T cells in long-lasting Graves disease. Study summary: Prior antithyroid drug treatment in newly diagnosed Graves' patients lasted under 3 months.

Library construction for TCR beta used iRepertoire HTBI primers and Arm-PCR of CDR3 regions. MiXCR, run by TCRdb on the multiplex PCR reads, gives a single entry per CDR3 protein. The table shows about 370,000 distinct CDR3 sequences, with about a sixth occurring only once. As for time point: newly diagnosed GD, antithyroid drugs for less than 3 months. The TCR library used RNA extracted from PBMCs. General study findings and limits: Persistent disease was associated with favored TRBV28 usage and with favored use of TRBJ1-2 and TRBJ2-5. TCR diversity was lower in persistent Graves' patients (versus newly diagnosed ones). Those with persistent disease had in common more public clonotypes (fewer than 3,000) than new patients (approximately 1,000).

The germline V gene encodes CDR1 MDHEN and CDR2 SYDVKM. V gave up 10 bases and J gave up 7 bases, with 16 bases separating them. The CDR3 totals 12 residues. The receptor comes from a female donor with Graves disease. Sequences were derived from peripheral blood mononuclear cells (PBMCs), sampled at new diagnosis, from a patient treated with antithyroid drugs. This chain links TRBV28 with TRBJ1-2; D not certain. CDR3 DNA: TGTGCCACGGTCTTGCTCTCAAGTGGCTACACCTTC. It codes for CATVLLSSGYTF.